What follows describes a single T cell receptor beta chain. This entry comes from a study of monozygotic twins with inflammatory bowel disease. Each CDR3 protein gets one entry in TCRdb, which reprocessed the 5' RACE reads and gives no DNA. The sample has fewer than 450,000 distinct CDR3 sequences. The receptor was isolated from a human donor with ulcerative colitis or Crohn's disease, or a healthy co-twin of an affected twin (not recorded which). Specimen: blood.

CDR3 protein: CASSPKTGGDIQYF. The J gene is TRBJ2-4, the V gene TRBV5-6; the D call of TRBD1 rests on TCRdb alone, since no DNA is present to check it. Germline V gene sequence: CDR1 SGHDT, CDR2 YYEEEE. The CDR3 is 14 residues long.